This T cell receptor beta chain was sequenced for a study of OX40 agonist ivuxolimab in advanced cancers. Produced via immunoSEQ multiplex PCR; TCRdb's table is partial and in-frame only. The sample lists approximately 76,000 clones; 70% to 90% were seen once. V dropped 6 bases and J dropped 5; count of bases not matched to a gene: 6. CDR3 length: 13 amino acids. Germline values: CDR1 MNHEY, CDR2 SVGAGI. The receptor was derived from an adult with an advanced solid tumor such as melanoma, head and neck, liver or kidney cancer. The sample in question was CD4+ or CD8+ T cells sorted from blood, obtained in a trial of the OX40 agonist ivuxolimab. V usage is TRBV6-5 and J usage is TRBJ2-7; TRBD1 agrees at 8 bases. The DNA for the CDR3 is TGTGCCAGCAGCCGGACAGGGTACAACGAGCAGTACTTC. Its translation is CASSRTGYNEQYF.